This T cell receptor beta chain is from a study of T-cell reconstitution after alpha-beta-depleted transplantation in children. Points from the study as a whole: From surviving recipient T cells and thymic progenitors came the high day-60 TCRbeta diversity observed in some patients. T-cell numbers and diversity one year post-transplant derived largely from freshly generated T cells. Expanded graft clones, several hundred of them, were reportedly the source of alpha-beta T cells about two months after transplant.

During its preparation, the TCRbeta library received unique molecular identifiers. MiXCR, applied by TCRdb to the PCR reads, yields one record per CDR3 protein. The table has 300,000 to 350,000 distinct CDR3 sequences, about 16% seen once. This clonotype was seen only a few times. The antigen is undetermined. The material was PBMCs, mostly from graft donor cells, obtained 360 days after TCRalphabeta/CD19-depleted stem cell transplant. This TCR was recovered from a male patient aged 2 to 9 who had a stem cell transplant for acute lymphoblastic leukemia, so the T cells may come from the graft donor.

CDR3 DNA: TGTGCCACCAGCAGAGAAAAACCGGCAGCGAACACTGAAGCTTTCTTT. Amino acid sequence: CATSREKPAANTEAFF. The chain carries TRBV15 and TRBJ1-1; no reliable D call. Germline CDR1 reads LNHNV; CDR2 reads YYDKDF (reference sequence). V was cut by 0 bases and J by 1 base, with 12 bases left in between. This CDR3 spans 16 amino acids. The variable domain in full, completed from reference TRBV15 and TRBJ1-1, reads DAMVIQNPRYQVTQFGKPVTLSCSQTLNHNVMYWYQQKSSQAPKLLFHYYDKDFNNEADTPDNFQSRRPNTSFCFLDIRSPGLGDTAMYLCATSREKPAANTEAFFGQGTRLTVV.